This TCR beta chain was observed in a study of blood T cell repertoires in COVID-19. Germline values: CDR1 LNHDA, CDR2 SQIVND (reference sequence). Trimming at V came to 4 bases and at J to 10 bases, leaving 17 bases not matched to a gene. The CDR3 loop spans 17 amino acids. Sequenced by immunoSEQ multiplex PCR; TCRdb stores in-frame clones only, minus some. The table lists approximately 280,000 clones, roughly 86% of them singletons. Cohorts were assigned according to the clinical history that participants reported. Sequenced material: PBMCs or T cells enriched from blood (not recorded which). The chain recombines TRBV19 with TRBJ2-1; 9 bases line up with TRBD2. This TCR was sampled from a young woman who had recovered from COVID-19. CDR3: CASSTPRLAGGPGEQFF. The DNA for the CDR3 is TGTGCCAGTAGTACCCCGCGCCTTGCGGGAGGGCCAGGGGAGCAGTTCTTC. Supplemented by reference TRBV19 and TRBJ2-1, the full variable domain reads DGGITQSPKYLFRKEGQNVTLSCEQNLNHDAMYWYRQDPGQGLRLIYYSQIVNDFQKGDIAEGYSVSREKKESFPLTVTSAQKNPTAFYLCASSTPRLAGGPGEQFFGPGTRLTVL.